The 28 T cell receptor beta chains below all came from one sample that was sequenced in a study of cytomegalovirus exposure and HLA in healthy donors. In the PCR, 60 Vbeta and 13 Jbeta primers were used. Profiled with immunoSEQ multiplex PCR; TCRdb holds only in-frame clones, not every one. This table has about 130,000 clones, roughly 88% appearing once. Sample: PBMCs. These receptors were taken from a man aged 50 to 59 in good health and CMV-seronegative.

The count of this clone is one. The CDR3 here is CASSYAGTGSYEQYF. The CDR3 DNA reads TGTGCCAGCAGTTACGCCGGGACAGGCTCCTACGAGCAGTACTTC. V usage is TRBV6-5 and J usage is TRBJ2-5; 8 bases map to TRBD1. The assigned J gene may be wrong: the sequence end matches TRBJ2-7 better. The CDR3 sequence is 15 residues long. Germline CDR1 is MNHEY and CDR2 is SVGAGI.

The chain links TRBV6-1 to TRBJ2-1; D might be TRBD2 (7 bases). Trimming shortened V by 6 bases and J by 7 bases, and 16 bases separated the two germline ends. Germline V gives CDR1 MNHNS, CDR2 SASEGT. CDR3 length equals 14 residues. CDR3 in amino acids: CASRWGGPGNEQFF. DNA for the CDR3: TGTGCCAGCAGGTGGGGGGGGCCGGGTAATGAGCAGTTCTTC.

V is TRBV6-1 and J is TRBJ2-7; tentatively, D is TRBD2 (6 bases). Trimming removed 6 bases from V and 0 bases from J, with 9 bases in between. The CDR3 consists of 13 residues. Per the germline V gene, CDR1 is MNHNS and CDR2 is SASEGT. The CDR3 is CASRTAGSYEQYF. The DNA for the CDR3 is TGTGCCAGCAGGACAGCGGGCTCCTACGAGCAGTACTTC.

V and J are TRBV14 and TRBJ2-5, with a weak D call TRBD2 (5 bases). Looked up from germline, CDR1 is SGHDN and CDR2 is FVKESK. The CDR3 spans 12 residues. The V and J ends lost 6 bases and 1 base respectively, with 6 bases between them. CDR3 DNA sequence: TGTGCCAGCAGGGGAGCCCAAGAGACCCAGTACTTC. As protein: CASRGAQETQYF. The full variable domain, completed using reference TRBV14 and TRBJ2-5, is EAGVTQFPSHSVIEKGQTVTLRCDPISGHDNLYWYRRVMGKEIKFLLHFVKESKQDESGMPNNRFLAERTGGTYSTLKVQPAELEDSGVYFCASRGAQETQYFGPGTRLLVL.

CDR3 amino acids: CAWGTGEDLGNTIYF. Written as DNA, the CDR3 is TGTGCCTGGGGTACAGGGGAGGATCTGGGAAACACCATATATTTT. This chain links TRBV30 with TRBJ1-3; 7 positions match TRBD1. The ends lost 5 bases at V and 4 bases at J; junction bases unmatched: 11. CDR1 is GTSNPN, CDR2 SVGIG, per germline (reference sequence). This CDR3 contains 15 residues.

This chain links TRBV19 with TRBJ1-2; D ambiguous. The CDR3 extends over 13 amino acids. V lost 10 bases, J lost 3 bases, and 15 bases lay in between. Germline lookup yields CDR1 LNHDA and CDR2 SQIVND (reference sequence). The CDR3 reads CAILAGRYYGYTF. CDR3 coding DNA: TGTGCCATCCTAGCTGGGCGGTACTATGGCTACACCTTC.

The chain combines TRBV7-9 with TRBJ2-1; 7 nucleotides line up with TRBD1. Looked up from germline, CDR1 is SEHNR and CDR2 is FQNEAQ (reference sequence). J was trimmed by 4 bases and V by 7 bases; bases with no gene match: 4. This CDR3 is 13 amino acids long. CDR3 protein: CASMRGQYNEQFF. CDR3 DNA: TGTGCCAGCATGAGGGGGCAGTACAATGAGCAGTTCTTC.

V is TRBV19 and J is TRBJ1-5; D remains unclear. V lost 3 bases, J lost 0 bases, and 6 bases lay in between. The CDR3 extends over 14 amino acids. Germline V gene sequence: CDR1 LNHDA, CDR2 SQIVND (reference sequence). CDR3 sequence reads: CASSIGSSNQPQHF. The CDR3 DNA reads TGTGCCAGTAGTATTGGGAGTAGCAATCAGCCCCAGCATTTT.

The chain is built from TRBV18 and TRBJ1-1; unclear D gene. This CDR3 has 13 residues. Trimming pared 3 bases from V and 3 bases from J, leaving 8 bases between. Germline V lookup: CDR1 KGHSH, CDR2 LQKENI. CDR3 protein: CASSPPGDTEAFF. CDR3 coding DNA: TGTGCCAGCTCACCTCCCGGGGACACTGAAGCTTTCTTT.

This sequence joins TRBV5-8 and TRBJ1-1; D unclear. Trimming removed 1 base from V and 5 bases from J, with 15 bases in between. The CDR3 has 15 amino acids. CDR1 and CDR2 (germline): SGHTS, YDEGEE. CDR3 sequence: CASSLWIEGRTEAFF. CDR3 bases: TGTGCCAGCAGCTTGTGGATTGAGGGCCGGACTGAAGCTTTCTTT.

J is TRBJ2-7 and V is TRBV30; 8 bases line up with TRBD1. The germline V gene encodes CDR1 GTSNPN and CDR2 SVGIG (reference sequence). The CDR3 has 12 residues. The ends lost 5 bases at V and 6 bases at J; junction bases unmatched: 6. CDR3 nucleotides: TGTGCCTGGGCAAAGACAGGGGCCGAGCAGTACTTC. It yields the protein CAWAKTGAEQYF.

This CDR3 reads CASSPGQAPDNQPQHF. In DNA, the CDR3 is TGCGCCAGCAGCCCGGGACAGGCTCCCGACAATCAGCCCCAGCATTTT. The J gene is TRBJ1-5, the V gene TRBV5-1; 8 positions agree with TRBD1. The CDR3 runs 16 residues. The V gene's germline CDR1 is SGHRS and CDR2 YFSETQ. The junction had 9 bases not matched to a gene; V was cut back by 4 bases and J by 3 bases.

This chain uses TRBV7-8 with TRBJ2-7; 7 bases are shared with TRBD2. The germline V gene has CDR1 SGHVS and CDR2 FQNEAQ. The CDR3 contains 13 residues. Unmatched junction bases numbered 0, after V lost 4 bases and J lost 0 bases. The CDR3 here is CASSWTSSYEQYF. DNA for the CDR3: TGTGCCAGCAGCTGGACTAGCTCCTACGAGCAGTACTTC.

This chain joins TRBV19 and TRBJ2-4; TRBD1 matches at 10 bases. V shed 1 base, J shed 0 bases, and the junction held 0 bases outside the gene matches. This CDR3 has 16 residues. Germline-derived CDR1 and CDR2 are LNHDA and SQIVND (reference sequence). CDR3 amino acids: CASSIGDRGAKNIQYF. Written as DNA, the CDR3 is TGTGCCAGTAGTATAGGGGACAGGGGAGCCAAAAACATTCAGTACTTC. Together with reference TRBV19 and TRBJ2-4, the CDR3 gives the full variable domain: DGGITQSPKYLFRKEGQNVTLSCEQNLNHDAMYWYRQDPGQGLRLIYYSQIVNDFQKGDIAEGYSVSREKKESFPLTVTSAQKNPTAFYLCASSIGDRGAKNIQYFGAGTRLSVL.

This chain connects TRBV5-8 to TRBJ1-2, with TRBD1 matching 10 bases. V dropped 4 bases and J dropped 6; count of bases not matched to a gene: 9. This CDR3 spans 15 amino acids. From germline, CDR1 is SGHTS and CDR2 YDEGEE. The CDR3 reads CASSGWDRGANGYTF. The CDR3 DNA reads TGTGCCAGCAGCGGTTGGGACAGGGGCGCAAATGGCTACACCTTC.

This chain connects TRBV9 to TRBJ2-3; possibly TRBD2 for D (6 bases). CDR3 length: 15 residues. Deletions cut 3 bases from V and 4 bases from J, with 15 bases between. Per the germline V gene, CDR1 is SGDLS and CDR2 is YYNGEE. CDR3 sequence (DNA): TGTGCCAGCAGCGACGGACTAATGGGGCCAGATACGCAGTATTTT. It translates to CASSDGLMGPDTQYF. The full variable domain, with the rest looked up from reference TRBV9 and TRBJ2-3, is DSGVTQTPKHLITATGQRVTLRCSPRSGDLSVYWYQQSLDQGLQFLIQYYNGEERAKGNILERFSAQQFPDLHSELNLSSLELGDSALYFCASSDGLMGPDTQYFGPGTRLTVL.

This chain connects TRBV6-5 to TRBJ2-7, with 10 bases lining up with TRBD1. Germline trimming cut 5 bases from V and 1 base from J; bases unmatched to any gene: 5. The germline CDR1 and CDR2 sequences are MNHEY and SVGAGI. CDR3 length equals 15 residues. CDR3 region: CASSTRDRGSYEQYF. In nucleotides, the CDR3 is TGTGCCAGCAGTACCCGGGACAGGGGTTCCTACGAGCAGTACTTC.

The chain recombines TRBV15 with TRBJ2-2, with D maybe TRBD1 (6 bases). CDR1 is LNHNV, CDR2 YYDKDF, per germline (reference sequence). The CDR3 consists of 19 residues. Trimming removed 6 bases at V and 2 bases at J, with 25 bases between. The chain's CDR3 is CATRGIGAWGQTNTGELFF. In DNA form, the CDR3 reads TGTGCCACCAGAGGGATAGGAGCTTGGGGACAAACCAACACCGGGGAGCTGTTTTTT. The full variable domain, with the rest looked up from reference TRBV15 and TRBJ2-2, is DAMVIQNPRYQVTQFGKPVTLSCSQTLNHNVMYWYQQKSSQAPKLLFHYYDKDFNNEADTPDNFQSRRPNTSFCFLDIRSPGLGDTAMYLCATRGIGAWGQTNTGELFFGEGSRLTVL.

Here the CDR3 reads CATTLHGQETQYF. In DNA, the CDR3 is TGTGCCACCACCCTACACGGGCAAGAGACCCAGTACTTC. The J gene is TRBJ2-5, the V gene TRBV15; D call uncertain. This CDR3 comprises 13 residues. CDR1 and CDR2 (germline): LNHNV, YYDKDF (reference sequence). Trimming left V 7 bases short and J 2 bases short, with 11 bases between.

V usage is TRBV11-2 and J usage is TRBJ2-2; perhaps TRBD1 as D (6 bases). This CDR3 has 16 residues. V was cut by 5 bases and J by 5 bases, with 18 bases left in between. Germline values: CDR1 SGHAT, CDR2 FQNNGV. CDR3 residues: CASSLRQDRGTGELFF. The CDR3, as DNA: TGTGCCAGCAGCCTTCGACAGGACCGAGGGACCGGGGAGCTGTTTTTT.

The chain links TRBV6-5 to TRBJ2-2; D gene uncertain. Trimming pared 2 bases from V and 8 bases from J, leaving 6 bases between. Germline V gene data show CDR1 as MNHEY and CDR2 as SVGAGI. This CDR3 region has 12 residues. The CDR3 region is CASSYMTGELFF. The CDR3 DNA is TGTGCCAGCAGTTACATGACTGGGGAGCTGTTTTTT.

J is TRBJ2-7 and V is TRBV13; 7 positions match TRBD1. This CDR3 is 13 amino acids long. The V and J ends lost 5 bases and 7 bases, in that order; junction bases with no gene match: 8. Germline loops: CDR1 PRHDT, CDR2 FYEKMQ (reference sequence). In DNA, the CDR3 is TGTGCCAGCAGCCCAAGGGACAGTAGGGAGCAGTACTTC. This codes for CASSPRDSREQYF.

The chain is built from TRBV4-2 and TRBJ1-2; perhaps TRBD1 as D (5 bases). The CDR3 has 14 residues. V lost 0 bases and J 3 bases, leaving 8 bases between the germline ends. CDR1 LGHNA and CDR2 YNFKEQ come from the germline V gene. CDR3 in DNA: TGTGCCAGCAGCCAAGAATGGGGGGACTATGGCTACACCTTC. Its protein product is CASSQEWGDYGYTF.

This clone was observed once. This chain uses TRBV4-2 with TRBJ2-7, with 11 bases matching TRBD2. Germline lookup yields CDR1 LGHNA and CDR2 YNFKEQ. CDR3 length equals 18 residues. V was clipped by 0 bases and J by 1 base; unmatched bases: 8. The CDR3 is CASSQDRPSGGPSYEQYF. The CDR3 coding sequence is TGTGCCAGCAGCCAAGATCGACCTAGCGGGGGGCCATCCTACGAGCAGTACTTC.

The CDR3 is CASRNRDLNNSPLHF. For the CDR3, the DNA is TGTGCCAGCAGAAACAGGGATCTAAATAATTCACCCCTCCACTTT. V usage is TRBV6-5 and J usage is TRBJ1-6; maybe TRBD1 (6 bases). Trimming removed 6 bases from V and 5 bases from J, with 14 bases in between. This CDR3 has 15 amino acids. Per germline, CDR1 MNHEY and CDR2 SVGAGI.

This chain links TRBV7-9 with TRBJ1-1; a weak D match, TRBD1 (5 bases). The CDR3 length is 14 residues. The V end was cut by 1 base, the J end by 1 base, with 7 bases between. Germline CDR1 SEHNR, CDR2 FQNEAQ (reference sequence). DNA of the CDR3: TGTGCCAGCAGCTTAGTCGGGGGGAACACTGAAGCTTTCTTT. It encodes CASSLVGGNTEAFF. The full variable domain, rest sourced from reference TRBV7-9 and TRBJ1-1, is DTGVSQNPRHKITKRGQNVTFRCDPISEHNRLYWYRQTLGQGPEFLTYFQNEAQLEKSRLLSDRFSAERPKGSFSTLEIQRTEQGDSAMYLCASSLVGGNTEAFFGQGTRLTVV.

The CDR3 loop reads CAISEVGEANEKLFF. The CDR3 DNA reads TGTGCCATCAGTGAGGTGGGGGAGGCTAATGAAAAACTGTTTTTT. This rearrangement joins TRBV10-3 to TRBJ1-4; D may be TRBD1 (5 bases). The V and J ends lost 2 bases and 3 bases respectively, with 10 bases between them. The CDR3 consists of 15 residues. Germline V CDR1 and CDR2: ENHRY, SYGVKD.

The chain joins TRBV7-9 to TRBJ2-7; 8 bases line up with TRBD1. This CDR3 is built from 17 residues. Germline V gives CDR1 SEHNR, CDR2 FQNEAQ (reference sequence). V shed 5 bases and J 0 bases; nucleotides not matched to a gene: 12. The CDR3 sequence: CASSPQTGAKSSYEQYF. CDR3 nucleotide sequence: TGTGCCAGCAGCCCACAGACAGGGGCGAAAAGCTCCTACGAGCAGTACTTC. The variable domain in full, completed from reference TRBV7-9 and TRBJ2-7, reads DTGVSQNPRHKITKRGQNVTFRCDPISEHNRLYWYRQTLGQGPEFLTYFQNEAQLEKSRLLSDRFSAERPKGSFSTLEIQRTEQGDSAMYLCASSPQTGAKSSYEQYFGPGTRLTVT.